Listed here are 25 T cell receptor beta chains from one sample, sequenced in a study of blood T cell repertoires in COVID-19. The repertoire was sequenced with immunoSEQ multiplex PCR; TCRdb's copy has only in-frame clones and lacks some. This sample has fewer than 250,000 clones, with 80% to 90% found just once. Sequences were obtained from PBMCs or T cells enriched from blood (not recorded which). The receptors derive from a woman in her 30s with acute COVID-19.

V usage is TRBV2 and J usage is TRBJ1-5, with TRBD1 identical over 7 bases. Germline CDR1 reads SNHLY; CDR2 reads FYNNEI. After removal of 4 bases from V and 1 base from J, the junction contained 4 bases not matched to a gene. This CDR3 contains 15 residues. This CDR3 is CASSVDRASNQPQHF. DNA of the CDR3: TGTGCCAGCAGTGTCGACAGGGCGAGCAATCAGCCCCAGCATTTT. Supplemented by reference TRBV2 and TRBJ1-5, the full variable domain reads EPEVTQTPSHQVTQMGQEVILRCVPISNHLYFYWYRQILGQKVEFLVSFYNNEISEKSEIFDDQFSVERPDGSNFTLKIRSTKLEDSAMYFCASSVDRASNQPQHFGDGTRLSIL.

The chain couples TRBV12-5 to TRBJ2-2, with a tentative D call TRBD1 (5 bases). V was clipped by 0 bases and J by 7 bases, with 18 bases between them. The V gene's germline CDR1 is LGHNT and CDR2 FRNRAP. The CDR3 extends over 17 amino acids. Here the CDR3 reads CASGLVHVRGSIGELFF. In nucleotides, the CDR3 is TGTGCTAGTGGTTTGGTACACGTAAGGGGATCGATCGGGGAGCTGTTTTTT.

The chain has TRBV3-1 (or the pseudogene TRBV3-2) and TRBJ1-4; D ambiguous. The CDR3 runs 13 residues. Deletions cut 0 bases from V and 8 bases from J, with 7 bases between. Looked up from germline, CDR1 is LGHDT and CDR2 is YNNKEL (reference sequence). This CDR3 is CASSQESGEKLFF. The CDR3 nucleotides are TGTGCCAGCAGCCAAGAGTCCGGGGAAAAACTGTTTTTT.

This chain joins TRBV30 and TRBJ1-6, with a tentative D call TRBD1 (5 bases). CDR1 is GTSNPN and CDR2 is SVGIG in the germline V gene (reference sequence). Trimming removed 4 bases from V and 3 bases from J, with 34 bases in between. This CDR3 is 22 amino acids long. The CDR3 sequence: CAWTLRPTPRDHGGYYNSPLHF. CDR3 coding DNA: TGTGCCTGGACGCTCCGCCCTACGCCCAGGGACCACGGGGGTTACTATAATTCACCCCTCCACTTT. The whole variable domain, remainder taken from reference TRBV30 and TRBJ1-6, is SQTIHQWPATLVQPVGSPLSLECTVEGTSNPNLYWYRQAAGRGLQLLFYSVGIGQISSEVPQNLSASRPQDRQFILSSKKLLLSDSGFYLCAWTLRPTPRDHGGYYNSPLHFGNGTRLTVT.

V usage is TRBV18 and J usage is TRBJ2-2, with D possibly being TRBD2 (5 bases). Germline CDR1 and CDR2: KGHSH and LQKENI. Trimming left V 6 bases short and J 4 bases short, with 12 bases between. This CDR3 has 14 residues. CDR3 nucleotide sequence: TGTGCCAGCTCGTCCCTCGAGGGCACCGGGGAGCTGTTTTTT. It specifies CASSSLEGTGELFF.

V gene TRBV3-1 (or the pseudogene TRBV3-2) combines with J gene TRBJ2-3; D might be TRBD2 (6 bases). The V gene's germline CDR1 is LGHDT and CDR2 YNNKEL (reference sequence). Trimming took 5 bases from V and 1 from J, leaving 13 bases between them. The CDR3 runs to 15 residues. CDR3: CASSYYSGGTDTQYF. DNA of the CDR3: TGTGCCAGCAGCTATTACTCGGGGGGCACAGATACGCAGTATTTT.

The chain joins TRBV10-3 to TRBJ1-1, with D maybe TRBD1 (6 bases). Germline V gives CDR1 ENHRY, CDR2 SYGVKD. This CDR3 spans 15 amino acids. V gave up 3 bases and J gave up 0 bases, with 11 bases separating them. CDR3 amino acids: CAISEAGDMNTEAFF. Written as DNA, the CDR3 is TGTGCCATCAGTGAAGCAGGGGACATGAACACTGAAGCTTTCTTT.

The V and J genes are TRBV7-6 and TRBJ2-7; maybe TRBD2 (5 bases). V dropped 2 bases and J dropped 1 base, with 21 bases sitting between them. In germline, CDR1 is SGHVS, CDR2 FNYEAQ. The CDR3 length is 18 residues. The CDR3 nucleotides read TGTGCCAGCAGCTTAACACCGACGGGAAGCCGACGGTCCTACGAGCAGTACTTC. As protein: CASSLTPTGSRRSYEQYF.

CDR3 nucleotides: TGTGCCAGTAGTGAGGCTAGCGGGGGCTGGGAGACCCAGTACTTC. This gives the protein CASSEASGGWETQYF. V and J are TRBV19 and TRBJ2-5; 10 nucleotides line up with TRBD2. The ends lost 5 bases at V and 5 bases at J; junction bases unmatched: 8. Germline V gives CDR1 LNHDA, CDR2 SQIVND (reference sequence). There are 15 residues in the CDR3.

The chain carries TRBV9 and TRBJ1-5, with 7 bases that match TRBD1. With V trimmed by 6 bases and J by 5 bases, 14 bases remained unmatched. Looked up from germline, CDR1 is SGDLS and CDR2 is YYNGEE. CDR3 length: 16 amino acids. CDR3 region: CASTLFPTGNDQPQHF. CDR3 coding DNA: TGTGCCAGCACCCTGTTCCCGACAGGGAACGATCAGCCCCAGCATTTT.

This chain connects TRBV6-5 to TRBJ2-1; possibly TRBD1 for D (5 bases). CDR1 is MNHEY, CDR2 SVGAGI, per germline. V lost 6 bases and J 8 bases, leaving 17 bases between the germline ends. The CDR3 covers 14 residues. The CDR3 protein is CASRGLRGAYEQFF. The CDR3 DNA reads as TGTGCCAGCAGGGGCTTACGTGGGGCCTATGAGCAGTTCTTC.

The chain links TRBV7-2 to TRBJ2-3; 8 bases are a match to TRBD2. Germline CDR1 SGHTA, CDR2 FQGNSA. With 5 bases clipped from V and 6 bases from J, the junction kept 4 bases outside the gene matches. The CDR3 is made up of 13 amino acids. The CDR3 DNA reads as TGTGCCAGCAGCCGGGGGGGCGGGGATACGCAGTATTTT. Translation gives CASSRGGGDTQYF.

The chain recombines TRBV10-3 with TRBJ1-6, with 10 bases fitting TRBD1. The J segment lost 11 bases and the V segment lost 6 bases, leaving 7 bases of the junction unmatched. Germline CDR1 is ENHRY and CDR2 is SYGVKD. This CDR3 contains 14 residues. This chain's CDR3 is CAIRGGTGDTPLHF. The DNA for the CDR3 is TGTGCCATCAGAGGGGGGACAGGGGATACACCCCTCCACTTT.

This CDR3 reads CASGLETELGNQPQHF. CDR3 sequence (DNA): TGTGCTAGTGGTTTGGAGACAGAACTTGGCAATCAGCCCCAGCATTTT. This chain joins TRBV12-5 and TRBJ1-5, with TRBD1 as a possible D gene (5 bases). Between the trimmed V and J ends, which lost 1 base and 2 bases, there was a span of 12 bases. Germline V CDR1 and CDR2: LGHNT, FRNRAP. CDR3 length equals 16 residues.

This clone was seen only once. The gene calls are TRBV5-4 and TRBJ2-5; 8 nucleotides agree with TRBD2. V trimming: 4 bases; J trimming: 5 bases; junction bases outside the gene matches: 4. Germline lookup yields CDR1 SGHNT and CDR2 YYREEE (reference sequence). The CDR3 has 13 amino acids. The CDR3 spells CASSLGTRETQYF. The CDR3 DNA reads TGTGCCAGCAGCCTCGGGACTAGGGAGACCCAGTACTTC. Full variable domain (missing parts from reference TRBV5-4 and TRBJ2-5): ETGVTQSPTHLIKTRGQQVTLRCSSQSGHNTVSWYQQALGQGPQFIFQYYREEENGRGNFPPRFSGLQFPNYSSELNVNALELDDSALYLCASSLGTRETQYFGPGTRLLVL.

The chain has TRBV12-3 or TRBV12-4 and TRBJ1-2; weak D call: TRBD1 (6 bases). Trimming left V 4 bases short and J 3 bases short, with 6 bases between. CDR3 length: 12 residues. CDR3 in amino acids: CASSYRDYGYTF. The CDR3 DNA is TGTGCCAGCAGTTACAGGGACTATGGCTACACCTTC.

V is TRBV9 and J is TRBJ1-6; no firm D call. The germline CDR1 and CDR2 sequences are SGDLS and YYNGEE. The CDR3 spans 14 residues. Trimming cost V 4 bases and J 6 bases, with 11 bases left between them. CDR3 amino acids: CASSLGLINSPLHF. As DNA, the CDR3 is TGTGCCAGCAGCCTTGGACTGATTAATTCACCCCTCCACTTT.

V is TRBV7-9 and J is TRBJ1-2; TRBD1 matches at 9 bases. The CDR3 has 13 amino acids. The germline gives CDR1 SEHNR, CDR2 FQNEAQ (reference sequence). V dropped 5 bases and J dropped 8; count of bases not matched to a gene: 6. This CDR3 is CASSRTGDPGYTF. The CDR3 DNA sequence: TGTGCCAGCAGCAGGACAGGGGATCCGGGCTACACCTTC.

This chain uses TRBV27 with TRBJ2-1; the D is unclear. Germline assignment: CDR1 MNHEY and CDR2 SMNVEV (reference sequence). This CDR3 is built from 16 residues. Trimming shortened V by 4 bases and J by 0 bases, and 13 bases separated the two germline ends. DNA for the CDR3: TGTGCCAGCAGTTCCTCTACCACGAGCTCCTACAATGAGCAGTTCTTC. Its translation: CASSSSTTSSYNEQFF.

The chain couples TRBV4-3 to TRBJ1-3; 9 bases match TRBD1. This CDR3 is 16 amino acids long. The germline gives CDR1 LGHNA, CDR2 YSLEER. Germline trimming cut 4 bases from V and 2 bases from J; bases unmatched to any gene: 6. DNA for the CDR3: TGCGCCAGCAGCCCCGGACAGGGGATGGCTGGAAACACCATATATTTT. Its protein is CASSPGQGMAGNTIYF.

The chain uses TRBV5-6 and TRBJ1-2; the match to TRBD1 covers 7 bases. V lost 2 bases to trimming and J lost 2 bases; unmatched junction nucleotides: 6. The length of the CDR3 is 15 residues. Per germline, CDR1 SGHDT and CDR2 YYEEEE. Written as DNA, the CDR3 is TGTGCCAGCAGCTTAAGGCAGGGGGTAAACTATGGCTACACCTTC. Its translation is CASSLRQGVNYGYTF. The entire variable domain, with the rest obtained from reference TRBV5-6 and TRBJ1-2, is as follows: DAGVTQSPTHLIKTRGQQVTLRCSPKSGHDTVSWYQQALGQGPQFIFQYYEEEERQRGNFPDRFSGHQFPNYSSELNVNALLLGDSALYLCASSLRQGVNYGYTFGSGTRLTVV.

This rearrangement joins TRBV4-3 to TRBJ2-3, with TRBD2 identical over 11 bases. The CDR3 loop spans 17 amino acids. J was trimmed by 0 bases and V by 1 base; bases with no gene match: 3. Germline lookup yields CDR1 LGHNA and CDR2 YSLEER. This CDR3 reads CASSQALAGASTDTQYF. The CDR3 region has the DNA TGCGCCAGCAGCCAAGCACTAGCGGGGGCTAGCACAGATACGCAGTATTTT.

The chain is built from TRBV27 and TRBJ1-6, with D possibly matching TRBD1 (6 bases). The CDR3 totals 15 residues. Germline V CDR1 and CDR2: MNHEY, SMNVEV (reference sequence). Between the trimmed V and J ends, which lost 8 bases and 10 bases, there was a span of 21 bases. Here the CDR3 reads CASRFISRGGSPLHF. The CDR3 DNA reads TGTGCCAGCCGCTTTATCTCCAGGGGAGGGTCACCCCTCCACTTT.

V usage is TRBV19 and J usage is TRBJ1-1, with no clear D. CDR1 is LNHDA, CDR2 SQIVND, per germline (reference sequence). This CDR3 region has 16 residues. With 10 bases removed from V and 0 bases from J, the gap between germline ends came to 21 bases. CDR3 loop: CATSWSGVEMNTEAFF. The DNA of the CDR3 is TGTGCCACTTCCTGGTCCGGGGTCGAAATGAACACTGAAGCTTTCTTT.

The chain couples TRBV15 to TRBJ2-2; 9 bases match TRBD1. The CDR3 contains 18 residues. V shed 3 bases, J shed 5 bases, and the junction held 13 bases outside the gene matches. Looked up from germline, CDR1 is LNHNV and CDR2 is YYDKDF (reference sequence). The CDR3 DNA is TGTGCCACCAGCAGGGGGGGCCGGGGACAGGGTCGTACCGGGGAGCTGTTTTTT. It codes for CATSRGGRGQGRTGELFF.